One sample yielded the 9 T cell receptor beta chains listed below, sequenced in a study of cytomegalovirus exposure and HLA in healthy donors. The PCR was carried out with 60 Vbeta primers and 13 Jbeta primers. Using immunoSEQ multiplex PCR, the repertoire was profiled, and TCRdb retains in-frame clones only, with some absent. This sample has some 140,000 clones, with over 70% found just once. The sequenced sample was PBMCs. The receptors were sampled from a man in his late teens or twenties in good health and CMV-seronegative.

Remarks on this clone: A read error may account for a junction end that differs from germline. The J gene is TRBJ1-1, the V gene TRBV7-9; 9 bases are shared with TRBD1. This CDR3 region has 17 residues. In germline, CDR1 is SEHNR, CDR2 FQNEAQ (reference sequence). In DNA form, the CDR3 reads TGTTCCAGCAGCTTAGCCCTCGGACAGGGGTTAGGGACTGAAGCTTTCTTT. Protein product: CSSSLALGQGLGTEAFF.

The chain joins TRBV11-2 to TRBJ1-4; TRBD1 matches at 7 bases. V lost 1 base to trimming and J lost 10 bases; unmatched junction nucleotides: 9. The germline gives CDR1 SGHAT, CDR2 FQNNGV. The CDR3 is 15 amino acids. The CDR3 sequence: CASSLGTGPVGKLFF. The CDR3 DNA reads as TGTGCCAGCAGCTTAGGGACAGGCCCTGTTGGAAAACTGTTTTTT.

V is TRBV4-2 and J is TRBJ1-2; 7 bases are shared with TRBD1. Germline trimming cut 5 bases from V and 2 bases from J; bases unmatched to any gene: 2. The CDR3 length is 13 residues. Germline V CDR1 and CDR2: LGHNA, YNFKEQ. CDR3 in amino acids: CASSSGQNYGYTF. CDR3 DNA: TGTGCCAGCAGCTCGGGACAGAACTATGGCTACACCTTC.

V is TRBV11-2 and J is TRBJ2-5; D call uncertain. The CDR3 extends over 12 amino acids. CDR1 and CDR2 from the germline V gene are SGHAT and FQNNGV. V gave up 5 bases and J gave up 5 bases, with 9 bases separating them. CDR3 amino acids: CASSMVSETQYF. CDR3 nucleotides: TGTGCCAGCAGCATGGTCAGTGAGACCCAGTACTTC.

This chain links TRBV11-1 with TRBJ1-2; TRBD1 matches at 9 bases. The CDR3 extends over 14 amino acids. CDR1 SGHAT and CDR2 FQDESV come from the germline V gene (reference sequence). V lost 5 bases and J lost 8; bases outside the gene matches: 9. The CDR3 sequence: CASSTGTGNRGYTF. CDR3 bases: TGTGCCAGCAGCACCGGGACAGGGAACCGGGGCTACACCTTC.

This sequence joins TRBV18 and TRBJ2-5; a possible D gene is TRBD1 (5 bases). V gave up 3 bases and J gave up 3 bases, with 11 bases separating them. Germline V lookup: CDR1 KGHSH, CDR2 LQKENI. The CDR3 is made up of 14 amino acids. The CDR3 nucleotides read TGTGCCAGCTCACCCCAGGGAAGGAAAGAGACCCAGTACTTC. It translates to CASSPQGRKETQYF.

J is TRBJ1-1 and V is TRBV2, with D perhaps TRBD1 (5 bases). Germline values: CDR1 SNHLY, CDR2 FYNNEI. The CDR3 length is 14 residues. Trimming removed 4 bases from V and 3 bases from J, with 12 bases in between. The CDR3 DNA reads TGTGCCAGCAGTGTGGAGGGGAGGGACACTGAAGCTTTCTTT. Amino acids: CASSVEGRDTEAFF.

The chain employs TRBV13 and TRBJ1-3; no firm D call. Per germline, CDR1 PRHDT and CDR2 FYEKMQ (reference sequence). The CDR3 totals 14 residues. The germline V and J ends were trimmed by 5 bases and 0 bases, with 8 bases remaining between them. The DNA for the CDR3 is TGTGCCAGCAGCCTTACGAGCTCTGGAAACACCATATATTTT. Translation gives CASSLTSSGNTIYF.

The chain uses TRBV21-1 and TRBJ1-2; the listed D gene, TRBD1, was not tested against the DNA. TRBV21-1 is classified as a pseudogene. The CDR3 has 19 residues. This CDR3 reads CASSKASPGQGLFNYGYTF. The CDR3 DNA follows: TGTGCCAGCAGCAAAGCCTCCCCTGGACAGGGATTGTTCAACTATGGCTACACCTTC.